The rows below give T cell receptor beta chains drawn from one sample of a study of T cells in Graves' hyperthyroidism and ophthalmopathy. Each CDR3 protein gets one entry after TCRdb re-called the multiplex PCR reads with MiXCR. The sample lists under 650,000 distinct CDR3 sequences; around 16% were seen once. Sequencing input: blood. Source of these receptors: a woman between 25 and 40 years old with Graves' hyperthyroidism. The CDR3 runs from the conserved cysteine through the conserved F or W. D genes are given only for firm matches.

V gene: TRBV7-2; J gene: TRBJ2-3; D gene: -; CDR3 protein: CASSSTADTQYF
V gene: TRBV24-1; J gene: TRBJ2-2; D gene: TRBD1; CDR3 protein: CATSDPTGGYTGELFF
V gene: TRBV28; J gene: TRBJ2-7; D gene: -; CDR3 protein: CASSFPHHGATQSNEQYF
V gene: TRBV24-1; J gene: TRBJ2-7; D gene: -; CDR3 protein: CATSSGLKQYF
V gene: TRBV19; J gene: TRBJ2-5; D gene: TRBD1; CDR3 protein: CASSTTGQGAQYF
V gene: TRBV10-3; J gene: TRBJ1-5; D gene: -; CDR3 protein: CATAKGGTEIRLPQHF
V gene: TRBV4-1; J gene: TRBJ2-5; D gene: TRBD1; CDR3 protein: CASSQVVRGRRETQYF
V gene: TRBV27; J gene: TRBJ2-7; D gene: TRBD1; CDR3 protein: CASARDSWAEQYF
V gene: TRBV6-1; J gene: TRBJ1-2; D gene: -; CDR3 protein: CASSEITGVSNYGYTF
V gene: TRBV6-1; J gene: TRBJ2-3; D gene: -; CDR3 protein: CASSEAYFRTDTQYF
V gene: TRBV20-1; J gene: TRBJ2-6; D gene: -; CDR3 protein: CSARDHRRPSGANVLTF
V gene: TRBV18; J gene: TRBJ1-5; D gene: -; CDR3 protein: CASSPPGSGGNQPQHF
V gene: TRBV19; J gene: TRBJ1-5; D gene: -; CDR3 protein: CASSPTSQPQHF
V gene: TRBV5-1; J gene: TRBJ2-3; D gene: TRBD1; CDR3 protein: CASSSPTGVVADTQYF
V gene: TRBV28; J gene: TRBJ1-6; D gene: TRBD1; CDR3 protein: CASRLRDSNSPLHF
V gene: TRBV6-2/TRBV6-3; J gene: TRBJ2-1; D gene: -; CDR3 protein: CASSYSAAEQFF
V gene: TRBV28; J gene: TRBJ1-1; D gene: -; CDR3 protein: CASSSGSLGYTEAFF
V gene: TRBV5-1; J gene: TRBJ1-1; D gene: -; CDR3 protein: CASSPQDGGVQDTEAFF
V gene: TRBV7-2; J gene: TRBJ1-5; D gene: TRBD1; CDR3 protein: CASSPRQGVSNQPQHF
V gene: TRBV29-1; J gene: TRBJ1-1; D gene: -; CDR3 protein: CSVVLGTEAFF
V gene: TRBV6-1; J gene: TRBJ1-1; D gene: -; CDR3 protein: CASVRYEGGTEAFF
V gene: TRBV6-1; J gene: TRBJ2-1; D gene: TRBD2; CDR3 protein: CASSGTSGNEQFF
V gene: TRBV20-1; J gene: TRBJ2-7; D gene: -; CDR3 protein: CSAATYEQYF
V gene: TRBV20-1; J gene: TRBJ2-7; D gene: TRBD1; CDR3 protein: CSARGDRVIYEQYF
V gene: TRBV7-3; J gene: TRBJ2-2; D gene: TRBD2; CDR3 protein: CASSWTSQGGELFF
V gene: TRBV20-1; J gene: TRBJ2-3; D gene: TRBD2; CDR3 protein: CSASAGTSGMVRADTQYF
V gene: TRBV5-4; J gene: TRBJ2-7; D gene: TRBD2; CDR3 protein: CASSSGLAATEQYF
V gene: TRBV7-2; J gene: TRBJ2-1; D gene: -; CDR3 protein: CASSLFHYNEQFF
V gene: TRBV11-2; J gene: TRBJ2-7; D gene: TRBD2; CDR3 protein: CASSSPTSGRAHEQYF
V gene: TRBV6-1; J gene: TRBJ2-7; D gene: -; CDR3 protein: CASSESGEGPYEQYF
V gene: TRBV18; J gene: TRBJ2-4; D gene: -; CDR3 protein: CASSPTGNIQYF
V gene: TRBV20-1; J gene: TRBJ1-5; D gene: -; CDR3 protein: CSARDLTRQPQHF
V gene: TRBV28; J gene: TRBJ1-6; D gene: -; CDR3 protein: CASSPSRGRNSPLHF
V gene: TRBV15; J gene: TRBJ1-5; D gene: -; CDR3 protein: CATSVDSNQPQHF
V gene: TRBV7-9; J gene: TRBJ2-7; D gene: -; CDR3 protein: CASSSPGSYEQYF
V gene: TRBV7-2; J gene: TRBJ2-7; D gene: -; CDR3 protein: CASSYSGTAPYEQYF
V gene: TRBV10-1; J gene: TRBJ2-1; D gene: -; CDR3 protein: CASSELGTPNNEQFF
V gene: TRBV9; J gene: TRBJ2-7; D gene: -; CDR3 protein: CASSVVGGSGEQYF